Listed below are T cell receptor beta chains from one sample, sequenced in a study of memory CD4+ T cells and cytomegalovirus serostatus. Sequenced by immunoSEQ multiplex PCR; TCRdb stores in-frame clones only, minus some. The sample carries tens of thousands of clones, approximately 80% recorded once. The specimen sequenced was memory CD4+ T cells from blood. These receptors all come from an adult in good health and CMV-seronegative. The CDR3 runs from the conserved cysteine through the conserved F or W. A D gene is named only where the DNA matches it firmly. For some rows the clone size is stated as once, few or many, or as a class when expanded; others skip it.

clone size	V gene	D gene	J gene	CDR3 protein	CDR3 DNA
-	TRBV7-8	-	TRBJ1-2	CASSPRTATYGYTF	TGTGCCAGCAGCCCAAGGACAGCTACCTATGGCTACACCTTC
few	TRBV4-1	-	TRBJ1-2	CASSQEGNTAITNYGYTF	TGCGCCAGCAGCCAAGAGGGAAACACAGCCATTACTAACTATGGCTACACCTTC
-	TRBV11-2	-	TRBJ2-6	CASSLDRGSGANVLTF	TGTGCCAGCAGCTTAGATCGTGGGTCTGGGGCCAACGTCCTGACTTTC
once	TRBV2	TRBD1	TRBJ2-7	CASSGGTGGYYEQYF	TGTGCCAGCAGTGGGGGGACAGGGGGCTACTACGAGCAGTACTTC
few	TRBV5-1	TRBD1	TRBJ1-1	CASSKGQGARAFF	TGCGCCAGCAGCAAGGGACAGGGGGCGCGAGCTTTCTTT
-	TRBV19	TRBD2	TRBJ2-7	CASSIDGVAGELDEQYF	TGTGCCAGTAGTATAGATGGGGTAGCGGGAGAGCTGGACGAGCAGTACTTC
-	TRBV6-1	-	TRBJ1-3	CASSESGNTIYF	TGTGCCAGCAGTGAATCCGGAAACACCATATATTTT
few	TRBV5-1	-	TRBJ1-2	CASSLDGPYGYTF	TGCGCCAGCAGCTTGGACGGCCCGTATGGCTACACCTTC
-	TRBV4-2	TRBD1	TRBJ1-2	CASSQTRDRELNYGYTF	TGTGCCAGCAGCCAGACCCGGGACAGGGAATTAAACTATGGCTACACCTTC
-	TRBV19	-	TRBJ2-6	CASTQSPSGANVLTF	TGTGCCAGTACCCAAAGCCCCTCTGGGGCCAACGTCCTGACTTTC
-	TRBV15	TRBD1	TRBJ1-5	CATSRHPGQGYQPQHF	TGTGCCACCAGCAGACACCCGGGACAGGGATATCAGCCCCAGCATTTT
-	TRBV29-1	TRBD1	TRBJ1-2	CSAGQGESGYTF	TGCAGCGCCGGACAGGGTGAATCTGGCTACACCTTC
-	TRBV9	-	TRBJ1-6	CASSVGVSQVDSPLHF	TGTGCCAGCAGCGTAGGAGTGTCCCAGGTTGATTCACCCCTCCACTTT
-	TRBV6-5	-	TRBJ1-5	CASSLNRHSNQPQHF	TGTGCCAGCAGTCTGAACAGGCATAGCAATCAGCCCCAGCATTTT
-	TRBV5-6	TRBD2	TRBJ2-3	CASSFTSGITDTQYF	TGTGCCAGCAGCTTTACTAGCGGGATTACAGATACGCAGTATTTT
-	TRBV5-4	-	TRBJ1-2	CASSLAYRANYGYTF	TGTGCCAGCAGCTTGGCCTACAGAGCTAACTATGGCTACACCTTC
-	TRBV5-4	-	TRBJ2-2	CASSPRPEGPRTGELFF	TGTGCCAGCAGCCCACGGCCGGAGGGGCCTAGGACCGGGGAGCTGTTTTTT
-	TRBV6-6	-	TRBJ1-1	CASSYSPGEAFF	TGTGCCAGCAGTTACAGCCCCGGGGAAGCTTTCTTT
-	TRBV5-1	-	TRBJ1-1	CASSFGKKGTEAFF	TGCGCCAGCAGCTTTGGCAAAAAGGGGACTGAAGCTTTCTTT
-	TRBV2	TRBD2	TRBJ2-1	CASSPRTSGRGNNEQFF	TGTGCCAGCAGTCCTCGGACTAGCGGGAGGGGGAACAATGAGCAGTTCTTC
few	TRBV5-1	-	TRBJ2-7	CASSLVGGFVEQYF	TGCGCCAGCAGCTTGGTAGGGGGGTTCGTCGAGCAGTACTTC
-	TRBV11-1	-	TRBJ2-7	CASSSGYEQYF	TGTGCCAGCAGCTCAGGGTACGAGCAGTACTTC
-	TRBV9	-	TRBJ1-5	CASSVESNQPQHF	TGTGCCAGCAGCGTAGAGAGCAATCAGCCCCAGCATTTT
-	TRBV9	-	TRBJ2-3	CASSVGGINTDTQYF	TGTGCCAGCAGCGTAGGTGGGATCAACACAGATACGCAGTATTTT
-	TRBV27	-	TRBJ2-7	CASSLEAGYEQYF	TGTGCCAGCAGTTTAGAGGCGGGCTACGAGCAGTACTTC